Below are 8 T cell receptor beta chains sequenced from a single sample in a study of T cells in localized non-small cell lung cancer. Sequencing used immunoSEQ multiplex PCR; TCRdb keeps in-frame clones, though not all of them. In the table there are about 79,000 clones, approximately 85% of which are singletons. The sample was peripheral blood, taken before any cancer treatment. These receptors all stem from an older female donor with stage I lung adenocarcinoma.

The chain joins TRBV27 to TRBJ1-3; the D gene is possibly TRBD1 (5 bases). Germline V gene data show CDR1 as MNHEY and CDR2 as SMNVEV (reference sequence). V gave up 1 base and J gave up 5 bases, with 12 bases separating them. This CDR3 has 15 amino acids. The CDR3 nucleotides are TGTGCCAGCAGTTTATTTGGCAGGGAGAGAAACACCATATATTTT. It specifies CASSLFGRERNTIYF.

The J gene is TRBJ2-1, the V gene TRBV10-1; a possible D gene is TRBD1 (6 bases). The CDR3 extends over 15 amino acids. Germline loops: CDR1 WNHNN, CDR2 SYGVQD (reference sequence). V lost 5 bases to trimming and J lost 5 bases, with 16 bases between them. CDR3 protein: CASSPSRGQNNEQFF. The CDR3 coding sequence is TGCGCCAGCAGTCCGTCCAGGGGCCAAAACAATGAGCAGTTCTTC.

CDR3 in DNA: TGTGCCAGCAGCCCGGGCTTTGGGCTAGAGACCCAGTACTTC. This codes for CASSPGFGLETQYF. The chain couples TRBV11-2 to TRBJ2-5; unclear D gene. The CDR3 loop spans 14 amino acids. From germline, CDR1 is SGHAT and CDR2 FQNNGV. Deletions cut 5 bases from V and 4 bases from J, with 14 bases between. The whole variable domain, filled in from reference TRBV11-2 and TRBJ2-5, reads EAGVAQSPRYKIIEKRQSVAFWCNPISGHATLYWYQQILGQGPKLLIQFQNNGVVDDSQLPKDRFSAERLKGVDSTLKIQPAKLEDSAVYLCASSPGFGLETQYFGPGTRLLVL.

V gene TRBV10-3 combines with J gene TRBJ1-1; 8 bases map to TRBD1. This CDR3 is built from 13 residues. Trimming at V came to 5 bases and at J to 7 bases, leaving 6 bases not matched to a gene. Per the germline V gene, CDR1 is ENHRY and CDR2 is SYGVKD. The CDR3 sequence: CAISSTGGFEAFF. CDR3 sequence (DNA): TGTGCCATCAGTAGCACAGGGGGGTTTGAAGCTTTCTTT.

J is TRBJ1-4 and V is TRBV6-1; no firm D call. This CDR3 is built from 11 residues. V was clipped by 6 bases and J by 8 bases, with 7 bases between them. The germline V gene has CDR1 MNHNS and CDR2 SASEGT. The CDR3 DNA reads TGTGCCAGCAGAGTGGGGGAAAAACTGTTTTTT. As protein: CASRVGEKLFF.

The chain couples TRBV21-1 to TRBJ2-7; the table's D call of TRBD2 was not tested on the DNA. TRBV21-1 is a pseudogene segment. This CDR3 comprises 11 residues. This chain's CDR3 is CASRNGGREYF. Written as DNA, the CDR3 is TGTGCCAGCAGGAATGGAGGCAGAGAGTACTTC.

This clone occurred once. V is TRBV21-1 and J is TRBJ1-5; the listed D gene, TRBD1, was not tested against the DNA. TRBV21-1 corresponds to a pseudogene. This CDR3 contains 16 residues. This CDR3 is CASSKESVLSNQPQHF. The CDR3 nucleotides are TGTGCCAGCAGCAAAGAGTCAGTCTTAAGCAATCAGCCCCAGCATTTT.

The rearrangement uses TRBV15 and TRBJ2-1; 7 nucleotides line up with TRBD1. The CDR3 extends over 15 amino acids. Unmatched junction bases numbered 2, after V lost 1 base and J lost 2 bases. Germline CDR1 and CDR2: LNHNV and YYDKDF (reference sequence). The CDR3 DNA reads as TGTGCCACCAGCAGAGGGCAGGGGGCCTACAATGAGCAGTTCTTC. As protein: CATSRGQGAYNEQFF.